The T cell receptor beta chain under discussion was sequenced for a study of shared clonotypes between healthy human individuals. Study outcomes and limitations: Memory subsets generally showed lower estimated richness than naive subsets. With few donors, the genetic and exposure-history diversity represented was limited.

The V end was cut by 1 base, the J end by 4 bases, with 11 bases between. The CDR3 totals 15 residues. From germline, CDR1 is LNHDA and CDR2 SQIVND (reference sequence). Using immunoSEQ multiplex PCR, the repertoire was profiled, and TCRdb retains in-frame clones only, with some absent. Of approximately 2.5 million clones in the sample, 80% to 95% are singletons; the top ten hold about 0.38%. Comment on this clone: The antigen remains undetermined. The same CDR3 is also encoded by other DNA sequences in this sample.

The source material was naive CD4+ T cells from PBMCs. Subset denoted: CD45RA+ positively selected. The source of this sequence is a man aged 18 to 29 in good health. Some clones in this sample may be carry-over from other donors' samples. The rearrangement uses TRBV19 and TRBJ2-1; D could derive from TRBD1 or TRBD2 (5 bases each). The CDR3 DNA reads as TGTGCCAGTAGTATAGCCGGGGCCCCTTACAATGAGCAGTTCTTC. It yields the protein CASSIAGAPYNEQFF. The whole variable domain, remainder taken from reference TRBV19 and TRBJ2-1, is DGGITQSPKYLFRKEGQNVTLSCEQNLNHDAMYWYRQDPGQGLRLIYYSQIVNDFQKGDIAEGYSVSREKKESFPLTVTSAQKNPTAFYLCASSIAGAPYNEQFFGPGTRLTVL.